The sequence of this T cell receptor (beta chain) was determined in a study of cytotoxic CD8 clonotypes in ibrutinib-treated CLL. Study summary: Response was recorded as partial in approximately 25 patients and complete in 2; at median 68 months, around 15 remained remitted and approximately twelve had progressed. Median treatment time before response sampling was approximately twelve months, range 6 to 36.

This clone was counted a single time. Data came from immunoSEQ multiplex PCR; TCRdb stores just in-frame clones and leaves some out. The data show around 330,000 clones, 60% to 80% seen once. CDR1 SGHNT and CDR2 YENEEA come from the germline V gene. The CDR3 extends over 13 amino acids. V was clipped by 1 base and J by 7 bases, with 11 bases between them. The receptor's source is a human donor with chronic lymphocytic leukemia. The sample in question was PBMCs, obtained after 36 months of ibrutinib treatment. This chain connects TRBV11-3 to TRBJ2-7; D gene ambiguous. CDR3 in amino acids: CASSLGGSREQYF. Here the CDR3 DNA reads TGTGCCAGCAGCTTAGGGGGTAGCCGGGAGCAGTACTTC.